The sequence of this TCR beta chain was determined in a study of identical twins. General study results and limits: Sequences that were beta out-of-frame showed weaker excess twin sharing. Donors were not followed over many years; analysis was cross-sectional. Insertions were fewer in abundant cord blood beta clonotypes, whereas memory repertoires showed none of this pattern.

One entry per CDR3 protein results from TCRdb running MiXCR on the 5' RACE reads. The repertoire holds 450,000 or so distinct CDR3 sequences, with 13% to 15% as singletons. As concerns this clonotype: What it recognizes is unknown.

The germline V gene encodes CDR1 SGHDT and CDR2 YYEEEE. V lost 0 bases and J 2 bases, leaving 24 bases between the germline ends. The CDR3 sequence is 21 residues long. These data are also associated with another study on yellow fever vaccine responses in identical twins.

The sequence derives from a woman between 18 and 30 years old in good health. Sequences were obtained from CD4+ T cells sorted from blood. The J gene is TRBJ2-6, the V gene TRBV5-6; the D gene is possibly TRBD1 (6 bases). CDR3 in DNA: TGTGCCAGCAGCTTGGATGAGCGCCATAGGGGGAAACTTGCTGGGGCCAACGTCCTGACTTTC. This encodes CASSLDERHRGKLAGANVLTF.